What follows are 9 T cell receptor beta chains derived from one specimen sequenced in a study of cytomegalovirus exposure and HLA in healthy donors. Method: immunoSEQ multiplex PCR; TCRdb's copy keeps in-frame clones and lacks some. The data contain about 83,000 clones, roughly 96% of them singletons. Input material: PBMCs. The source of these receptors is a woman younger than 35 in good health and CMV-seronegative.

As concerns this clone: Within the sample, other DNA sequences also encode this same CDR3. The V call is TRBV27, the J call TRBJ2-1; no firm D call. Trimming stripped 6 bases from V and 2 bases from J, with 5 bases between. The CDR3 runs to 12 residues. From germline, CDR1 is MNHEY and CDR2 SMNVEV (reference sequence). This chain's CDR3 is CASSPTYNEQFF. The DNA of the CDR3 is TGTGCCAGCAGCCCTACCTACAATGAGCAGTTCTTC.

The rearrangement joins TRBV2 to TRBJ1-1, with D maybe TRBD1 (6 bases). Trimming took 7 bases from V and 6 from J, leaving 12 bases between them. The CDR3 has 12 residues. Per germline, CDR1 SNHLY and CDR2 FYNNEI. CDR3 DNA sequence: TGTGCCAGCACAAAACAGGGACCTGAAGCTTTCTTT. It yields the protein CASTKQGPEAFF. The variable domain in full, completed from reference TRBV2 and TRBJ1-1, reads EPEVTQTPSHQVTQMGQEVILRCVPISNHLYFYWYRQILGQKVEFLVSFYNNEISEKSEIFDDQFSVERPDGSNFTLKIRSTKLEDSAMYFCASTKQGPEAFFGQGTRLTVV.

The chain joins TRBV5-4 to TRBJ2-2, with D possibly matching TRBD2 (5 bases). Germline V CDR1 and CDR2: SGHNT, YYREEE (reference sequence). CDR3 length equals 15 residues. Trimming cost V 4 bases and J 1 base, with 11 bases left between them. The DNA of the CDR3 is TGTGCCAGCAGCCTCGTTAGCGAGAACACCGGGGAGCTGTTTTTT. This encodes CASSLVSENTGELFF.

This clone was found once. The chain links TRBV7-9 to TRBJ2-7; 7 bases fit TRBD2. This CDR3 is 14 amino acids long. The junction had 7 bases not matched to a gene; V was cut back by 4 bases and J by 4 bases. Germline values: CDR1 SEHNR, CDR2 FQNEAQ (reference sequence). The CDR3 protein is CASSSGLVLYEQYF. The CDR3 DNA sequence: TGTGCCAGCAGCTCCGGACTAGTTCTTTACGAGCAGTACTTC.

This rearrangement joins TRBV9 to TRBJ2-7, with 7 positions matching TRBD2. The CDR3 runs 15 residues. The V and J ends lost 1 base and 4 bases, in that order; junction bases with no gene match: 8. Germline CDR1 reads SGDLS; CDR2 reads YYNGEE. This CDR3 is CASSVLDSGWYEQYF. CDR3 coding DNA: TGTGCCAGCAGCGTACTTGATAGCGGGTGGTACGAGCAGTACTTC.

V usage is TRBV18 and J usage is TRBJ2-7; D is undetermined. Trimming removed 5 bases from V and 4 bases from J, with 6 bases in between. Germline V gene data show CDR1 as KGHSH and CDR2 as LQKENI. CDR3 size: 11 residues. CDR3 sequence (DNA): TGTGCCAGCTCAAGAGATTACGAGCAGTACTTC. Translated, it gives CASSRDYEQYF.

This chain links TRBV28 with TRBJ2-7, with 7 bases identical to TRBD1. CDR3 length: 13 amino acids. V lost 7 bases, J lost 3 bases, and 6 bases stayed unmatched. Looked up from germline, CDR1 is MDHEN and CDR2 is SYDVKM. CDR3 DNA sequence: TGTGCCAGCAATGACAGGGTTCTCTACGAGCAGTACTTC. Its protein product is CASNDRVLYEQYF.

The chain combines TRBV15 with TRBJ2-2; no clear D. The CDR3 consists of 15 residues. Germline CDR1 reads LNHNV; CDR2 reads YYDKDF (reference sequence). Trimming took off 2 bases at V and 5 bases at J, with 12 bases between the two ends. CDR3 region: CATSRSSFETGELFF. For the CDR3, the DNA is TGTGCCACCAGCAGATCCTCCTTCGAGACCGGGGAGCTGTTTTTT.

In this sample, this clone turned up once. V gene TRBV6-1 combines with J gene TRBJ2-5; the match to TRBD2 covers 7 bases. V was clipped by 6 bases and J by 7 bases; unmatched bases: 11. This CDR3 has 14 amino acids. Germline CDR1 reads MNHNS; CDR2 reads SASEGT. The CDR3 DNA reads TGTGCCAGCAGGGCGGATCTCCCGGGGGGGACCCAGTACTTC. Translated: CASRADLPGGTQYF.